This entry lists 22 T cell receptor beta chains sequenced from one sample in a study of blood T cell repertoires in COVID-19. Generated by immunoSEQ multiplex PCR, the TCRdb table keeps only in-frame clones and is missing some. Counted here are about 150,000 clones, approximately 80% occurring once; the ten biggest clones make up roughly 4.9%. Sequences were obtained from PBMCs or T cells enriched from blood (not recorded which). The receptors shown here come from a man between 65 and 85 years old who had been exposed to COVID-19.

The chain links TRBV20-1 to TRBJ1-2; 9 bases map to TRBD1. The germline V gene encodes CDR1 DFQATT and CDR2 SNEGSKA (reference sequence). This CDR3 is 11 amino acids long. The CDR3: CRATGGYGYTF. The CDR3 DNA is TGCAGGGCGACAGGGGGTTATGGCTACACCTTC.

The CDR3 protein is CASSWASGNNEQFF. In nucleotides, the CDR3 is TGTGCCAGCAGTTGGGCTAGCGGGAACAATGAGCAGTTCTTC. The chain links TRBV28 to TRBJ2-1, with 9 bases aligning to TRBD2. The CDR3 contains 14 residues. CDR1 MDHEN and CDR2 SYDVKM come from the germline V gene. J gave up 5 bases and V 4 bases, and 3 bases lay outside the gene matches. The full variable domain, rest sourced from reference TRBV28 and TRBJ2-1, is DVKVTQSSRYLVKRTGEKVFLECVQDMDHENMFWYRQDPGLGLRLIYFSYDVKMKEKGDIPEGYSVSREKKERFSLILESASTNQTSMYLCASSWASGNNEQFFGPGTRLTVL.

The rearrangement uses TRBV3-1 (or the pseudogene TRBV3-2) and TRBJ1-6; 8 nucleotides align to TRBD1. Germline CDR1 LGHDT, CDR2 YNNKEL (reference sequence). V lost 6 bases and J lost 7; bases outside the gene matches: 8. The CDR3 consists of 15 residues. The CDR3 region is CASSTYTGGNSPLHF. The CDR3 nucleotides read TGTGCCAGCAGTACTTATACAGGGGGAAATTCACCCCTCCACTTT.

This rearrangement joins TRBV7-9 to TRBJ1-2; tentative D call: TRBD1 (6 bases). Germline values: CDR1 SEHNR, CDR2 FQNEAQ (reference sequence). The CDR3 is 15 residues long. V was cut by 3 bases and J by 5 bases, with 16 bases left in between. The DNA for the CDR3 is TGTGCCAGCAGCTTTGGGCAGGGGCCAACTTATGGCTACACCTTC. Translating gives CASSFGQGPTYGYTF.

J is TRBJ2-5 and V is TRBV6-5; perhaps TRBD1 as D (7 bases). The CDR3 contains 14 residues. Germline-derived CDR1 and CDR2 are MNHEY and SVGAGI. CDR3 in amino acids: CASRQGGFQETQYF. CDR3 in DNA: TGTGCTTCCAGGCAGGGGGGATTCCAAGAGACCCAGTACTTC.

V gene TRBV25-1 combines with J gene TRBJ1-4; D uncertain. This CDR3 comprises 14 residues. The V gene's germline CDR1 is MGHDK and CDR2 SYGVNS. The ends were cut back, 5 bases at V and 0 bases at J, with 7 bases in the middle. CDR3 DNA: TGTGCCAGCAGTCGAGTTGCAACTAATGAAAAACTGTTTTTT. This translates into CASSRVATNEKLFF.

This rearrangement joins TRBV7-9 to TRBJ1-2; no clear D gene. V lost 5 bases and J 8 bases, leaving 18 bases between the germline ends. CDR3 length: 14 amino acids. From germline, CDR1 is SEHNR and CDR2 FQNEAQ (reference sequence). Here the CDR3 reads CASSPMSRLGGYTF. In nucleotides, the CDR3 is TGTGCCAGCAGCCCGATGTCCCGCCTAGGCGGCTACACCTTC.

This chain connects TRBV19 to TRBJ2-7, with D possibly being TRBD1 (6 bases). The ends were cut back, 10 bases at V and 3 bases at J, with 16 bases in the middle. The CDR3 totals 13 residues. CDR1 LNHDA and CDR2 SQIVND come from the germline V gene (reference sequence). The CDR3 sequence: CATSTGLGYEQYF. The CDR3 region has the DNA TGTGCCACTTCAACAGGGCTAGGCTACGAGCAGTACTTC. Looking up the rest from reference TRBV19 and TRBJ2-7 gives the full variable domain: DGGITQSPKYLFRKEGQNVTLSCEQNLNHDAMYWYRQDPGQGLRLIYYSQIVNDFQKGDIAEGYSVSREKKESFPLTVTSAQKNPTAFYLCATSTGLGYEQYFGPGTRLTVT.

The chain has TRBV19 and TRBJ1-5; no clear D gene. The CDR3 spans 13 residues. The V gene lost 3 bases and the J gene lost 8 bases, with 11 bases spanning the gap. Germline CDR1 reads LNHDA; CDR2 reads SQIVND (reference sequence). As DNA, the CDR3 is TGTGCCAGTAGTATCATAACTGGAGAGCCCCAGCATTTT. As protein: CASSIITGEPQHF.

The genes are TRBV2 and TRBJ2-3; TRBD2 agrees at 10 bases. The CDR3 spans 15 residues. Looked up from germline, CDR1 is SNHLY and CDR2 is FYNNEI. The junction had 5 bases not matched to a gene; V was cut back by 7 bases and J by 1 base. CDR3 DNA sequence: TGTGCCAGCACTACCGGGACTAGCGGCACAGATACGCAGTATTTT. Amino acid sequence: CASTTGTSGTDTQYF.

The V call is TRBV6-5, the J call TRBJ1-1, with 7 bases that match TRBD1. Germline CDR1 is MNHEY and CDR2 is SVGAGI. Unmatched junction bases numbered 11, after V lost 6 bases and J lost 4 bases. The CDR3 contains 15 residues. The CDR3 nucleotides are TGTGCCAGCAGCCCCCCGACAGGGAGCACCACTGAAGCTTTCTTT. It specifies CASSPPTGSTTEAFF.

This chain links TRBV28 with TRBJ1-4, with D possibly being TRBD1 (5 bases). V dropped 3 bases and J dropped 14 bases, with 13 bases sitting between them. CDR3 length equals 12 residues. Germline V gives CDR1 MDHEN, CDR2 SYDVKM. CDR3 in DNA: TGTGCCAGCAGTTTCCGGGGGTACGGGCTGTTTTTT. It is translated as CASSFRGYGLFF.

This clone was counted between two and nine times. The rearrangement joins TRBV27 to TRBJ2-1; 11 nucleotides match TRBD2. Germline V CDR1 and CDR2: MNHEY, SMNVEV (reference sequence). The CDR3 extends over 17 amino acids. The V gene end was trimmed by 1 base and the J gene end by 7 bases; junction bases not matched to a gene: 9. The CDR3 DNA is TGTGCCAGCAGTTTATTTTCTAGCGGGGGGCGCGGTAATGAGCAGTTCTTC. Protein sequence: CASSLFSSGGRGNEQFF.

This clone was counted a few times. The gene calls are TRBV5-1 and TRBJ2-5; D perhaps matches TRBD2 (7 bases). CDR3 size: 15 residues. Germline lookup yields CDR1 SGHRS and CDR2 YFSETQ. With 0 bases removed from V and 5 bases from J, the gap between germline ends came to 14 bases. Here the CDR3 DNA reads TGCGCCAGCAGCTTGGCGGGCAGGGGAGGGGAGACCCAGTACTTC. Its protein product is CASSLAGRGGETQYF. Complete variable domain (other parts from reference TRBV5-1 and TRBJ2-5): KAGVTQTPRYLIKTRGQQVTLSCSPISGHRSVSWYQQTPGQGLQFLFEYFSETQRNKGNFPGRFSGRQFSNSRSEMNVSTLELGDSALYLCASSLAGRGGETQYFGPGTRLLVL.

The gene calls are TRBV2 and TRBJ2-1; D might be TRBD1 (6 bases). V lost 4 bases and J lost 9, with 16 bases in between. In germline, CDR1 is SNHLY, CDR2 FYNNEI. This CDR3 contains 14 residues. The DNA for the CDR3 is TGTGCCAGCAGTGGACAGGTCAGTTCGGGTGAGCAGTTCTTC. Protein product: CASSGQVSSGEQFF.

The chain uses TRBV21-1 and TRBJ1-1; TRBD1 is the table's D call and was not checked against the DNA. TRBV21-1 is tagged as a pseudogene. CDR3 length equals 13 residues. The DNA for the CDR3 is TGTGCCAGCAGCAACTACAGGGGGCGCGTGGCTTTCTTT. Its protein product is CASSNYRGRVAFF.

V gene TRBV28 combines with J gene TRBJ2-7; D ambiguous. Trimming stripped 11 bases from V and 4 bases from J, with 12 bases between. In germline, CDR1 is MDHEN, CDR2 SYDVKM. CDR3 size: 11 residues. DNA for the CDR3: TGTGCCGTTTCAGAGGCGTACGAGCAGTACTTC. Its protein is CAVSEAYEQYF.

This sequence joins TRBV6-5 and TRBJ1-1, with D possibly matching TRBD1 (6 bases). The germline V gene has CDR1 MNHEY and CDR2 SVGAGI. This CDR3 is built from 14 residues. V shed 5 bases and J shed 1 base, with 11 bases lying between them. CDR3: CASSHREGNTEAFF. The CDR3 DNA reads TGTGCCAGCAGTCACAGGGAAGGGAACACTGAAGCTTTCTTT.

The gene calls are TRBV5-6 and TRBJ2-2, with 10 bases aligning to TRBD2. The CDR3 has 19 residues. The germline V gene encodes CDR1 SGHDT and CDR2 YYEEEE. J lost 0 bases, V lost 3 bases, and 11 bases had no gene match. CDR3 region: CASSSRTSGRGSNTGELFF. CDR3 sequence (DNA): TGTGCCAGCAGCTCAAGGACTAGCGGAAGGGGATCGAACACCGGGGAGCTGTTTTTT.

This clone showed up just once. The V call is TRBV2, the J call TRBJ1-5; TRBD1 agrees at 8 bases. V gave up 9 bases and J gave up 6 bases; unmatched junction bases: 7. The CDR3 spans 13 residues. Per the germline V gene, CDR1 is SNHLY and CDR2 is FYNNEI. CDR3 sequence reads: CASGQGEGQPQHF. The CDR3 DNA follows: TGTGCCAGTGGACAGGGAGAGGGTCAGCCCCAGCATTTT.

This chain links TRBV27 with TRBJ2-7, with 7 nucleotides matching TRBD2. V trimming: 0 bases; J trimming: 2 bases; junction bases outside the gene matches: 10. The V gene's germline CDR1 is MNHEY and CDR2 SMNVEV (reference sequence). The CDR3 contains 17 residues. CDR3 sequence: CASSLSSREDKTYEQYF. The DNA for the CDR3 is TGTGCCAGCAGTTTATCTTCTCGGGAGGACAAGACCTACGAGCAGTACTTC.

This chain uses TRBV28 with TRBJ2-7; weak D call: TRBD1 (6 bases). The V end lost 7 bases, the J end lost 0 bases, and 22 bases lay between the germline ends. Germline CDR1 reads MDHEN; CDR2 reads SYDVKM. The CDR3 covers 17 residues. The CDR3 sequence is CASMIRGQQHFSYEQYF. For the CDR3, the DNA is TGTGCCAGCATGATAAGAGGACAGCAACACTTCTCCTACGAGCAGTACTTC.